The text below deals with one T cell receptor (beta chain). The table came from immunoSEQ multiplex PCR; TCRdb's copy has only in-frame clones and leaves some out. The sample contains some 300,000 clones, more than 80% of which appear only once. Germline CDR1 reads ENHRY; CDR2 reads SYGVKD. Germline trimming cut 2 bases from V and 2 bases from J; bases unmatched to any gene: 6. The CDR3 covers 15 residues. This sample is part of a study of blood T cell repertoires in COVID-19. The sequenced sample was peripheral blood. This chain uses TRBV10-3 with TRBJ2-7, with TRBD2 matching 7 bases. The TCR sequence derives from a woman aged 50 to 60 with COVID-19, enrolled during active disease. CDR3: CAISEGTGGTYEQYF. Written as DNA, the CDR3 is TGTGCCATCAGTGAGGGAACGGGAGGCACCTACGAGCAGTACTTC.